This T cell receptor beta chain was recorded in a study of cytomegalovirus exposure and HLA in healthy donors. Whole-study findings and limits: In a later analysis, specific HLA alleles were associated with approximately 16,000 TCR beta sequences at a 0.05 false discovery rate. A previous analysis found most TCR beta V segments productive roughly 87% or roughly 30% of the time.

The PCR ran on 60 Vbeta and 13 Jbeta primers. Sequencing used immunoSEQ multiplex PCR; TCRdb keeps in-frame clones, though not all of them. Here the sample spans tens of thousands of clones, roughly 8.2% being singletons. With regard to this clone: Its antigen is still unknown.

The sample taken for sequencing was PBMCs. The origin of this receptor is a man aged 50-59 years in good health and CMV-seronegative.

The CDR3 DNA follows: TGTGCCAGCAGCTTGGGGGGCGATACGCAGTATTTT. This gives the protein CASSLGGDTQYF. V is TRBV5-6 and J is TRBJ2-3; D might be TRBD1 (5 bases). V dropped 0 bases and J dropped 6 bases, with 5 bases sitting between them. The CDR3 is 12 amino acids. Germline V lookup: CDR1 SGHDT, CDR2 YYEEEE.